This T cell receptor beta chain was obtained from a study of blood T cell repertoires in COVID-19 (dated by TCRdb to 2020 to 2022). Turning to the overall study: Samples from collaborators originated in the United States, Italy and Spain and spanned both the acute and convalescent phases of COVID-19. The prospective study material was composed of cDNA or gDNA derived from T cells, B-cell-depleted T cells, or PBMCs. Subjects who had been exposed to COVID-19, were actively infected with it, or had recovered from it provided the deeply sampled blood TCRbeta repertoires that made up the dataset. The repertoires were released in a freely available public database intended as a resource for research on the immune response to SARS-CoV-2. The samples were drawn from two sources: the first 160 participants of the ongoing ImmuneRACE study, and some 1,300 subjects contributed by 6 global collaborators. A de-identified subject ID, COVID-19 status, age in years and sex were almost always included in the sample metadata. Where available, HLA class I and class II types were obtained from metadata supplied by the sample provider rather than from assay-based typing. Beyond this particular receptor, the publication reports: Clinical and demographic metadata were provided uncurated, with the amount varying by source and participant.

In Seattle, one collaborating source enrolled patients while the infection was active and tracked those patients longitudinally over the course of disease. The collaborating institutions used their own protocols to collect whole blood in K2EDTA tubes. For TCRbeta analysis, collaborators shipped samples in one of three forms: frozen whole blood, isolated PBMCs, or DNA extracted from either of those sample types. CDR3 length: 16 amino acids, cysteine to phenylalanine. Only the CDR3 DNA is retained, 48 bases long and in frame from the first base. The trim is 2 bases for V and 0 bases for J, with a gap of 11 bases between the germline ends. Taken from the germline V gene, the CDR1 and CDR2 loops are MGHRA and YSYEKL. To note about this clone: Its antigen specificity is not known. Base qualities are not at hand, and no much larger clone is one base apart.

TCRbeta CDR3 regions were amplified from genomic DNA using the immunoSEQ Assay, a bias-controlled multiplex PCR. On the authors' methods: The number of nucleated cells in each sample was estimated from the amplification of reference gene primers within the assay. To quantify the absolute abundance of each unique TCRbeta CDR3 rearrangement, sequence reads were collapsed and filtered. For each sample, productive Simpson clonality was calculated as the square root of Simpson's diversity index across productive rearrangements. The source is immuneACCESS, and TCRdb retained only in-frame sequences with V and J called. Part of the clones is not carried over; for the studies checked, unresolved V genes explain less than half of this, and the remainder is unexplained. V and J calls and clone size are those listed in that table; D and trimming were worked out from the DNA. Across this sample there are approximately 350,000 clones, with 87% seen only once. The ten top clones hold 6% to 7% of the sample.

The receptor comes from a woman between 45 and 60 years old with COVID-19, enrolled during active disease. Sequencing was done on a sample of peripheral blood. Rearrangement joined TRBV4-1 to TRBJ2-1, with the D gene call left open. DNA sequence: TGCGCCAGCAGCCAAACAGAGACGAGCTCCTACAATGAGCAGTTCTTC. Protein translation: CASSQTETSSYNEQFF.